Below are 10 T cell receptor beta chains sequenced from a single sample in a study of CD4 and CD8 cells across lung adenocarcinoma regions. TCRdb reanalysed the PCR reads using MiXCR and keeps one entry per CDR3 protein. Found here are about 7,700 distinct CDR3 sequences, around 43% of them singletons; the top ten hold approximately 28%. The specimen was CD4+ T cells from the margin of a lung tumor. Receptor source: a male donor with lung adenocarcinoma. The CD4 and CD8 labels of this study may be unreliable.

The chain combines TRBV10-3 with TRBJ2-1; 9 bases line up with TRBD2. With V trimmed by 5 bases and J by 6 bases, 5 bases remained unmatched. There are 14 residues in the CDR3. CDR1 is ENHRY, CDR2 SYGVKD, per germline. In nucleotides, the CDR3 is TGTGCCATCAGTCCCGGGACTAGCATCAATGAGCAGTTCTTC. Residues: CAISPGTSINEQFF.

The gene calls are TRBV20-1 and TRBJ1-2, with 7 bases identical to TRBD1. The V segment lost 0 bases and the J segment 4 bases; nucleotides outside the gene matches: 11. Germline CDR1 is DFQATT and CDR2 is SNEGSKA (reference sequence). The CDR3 has 16 residues. CDR3 DNA: TGCAGTGCTAGAGATCCCAACAGGGGCCCTTTCTATGGCTACACCTTC. It translates to CSARDPNRGPFYGYTF.

Only one count was recorded for this clonotype. The gene calls are TRBV14 and TRBJ2-4; D is unclear. CDR3 length equals 13 residues. V was pared by 5 bases and J by 6 bases, with 11 bases between. CDR1 is SGHDN and CDR2 is FVKESK in the germline V gene. The CDR3 is CASSEHSINIQYF. The CDR3 DNA reads as TGTGCCAGCAGCGAACACTCTATAAACATTCAGTACTTC.

The rearrangement links TRBV27 to TRBJ1-2; no firm D call. The V and J ends lost 7 bases and 8 bases respectively, with 11 bases between them. CDR1 and CDR2 (germline): MNHEY, SMNVEV (reference sequence). The CDR3 contains 11 residues. The CDR3 loop is CASMSRDGYTF. CDR3 DNA: TGTGCCAGCATGTCCCGTGACGGCTACACCTTC.

The gene calls are TRBV7-2 and TRBJ2-1; a possible D gene is TRBD2 (6 bases). Between the trimmed V and J ends, which lost 4 bases and 12 bases, there was a span of 19 bases. Germline V lookup: CDR1 SGHTA, CDR2 FQGNSA. This CDR3 is built from 14 residues. The DNA for the CDR3 is TGTGCCAGCAGCTCCGCCAATAGCAGGAGGGGGCAGTTCTTC. It encodes CASSSANSRRGQFF.

This chain uses TRBV24-1 with TRBJ1-2; no clear D gene. The V end was cut by 4 bases, the J end by 4 bases, with 6 bases between. The CDR3 is made up of 12 amino acids. Germline lookup yields CDR1 KGHDR and CDR2 SFDVKD. The CDR3 bases are TGTGCCACCAGTGAGGGCAGCTATGGCTACACCTTC. Translation gives CATSEGSYGYTF.

This clonotype has a count of ten or more. The rearrangement uses TRBV7-2 and TRBJ2-2, with 9 nucleotides matching TRBD2. V shed 5 bases, J shed 4 bases, and the junction held 14 bases outside the gene matches. The CDR3 has 18 amino acids. The V gene's germline CDR1 is SGHTA and CDR2 FQGNSA. DNA of the CDR3: TGTGCCAGCAGCGCAGTGGGGGCGGGAGGGCCGGGCACCGGGGAGCTGTTTTTT. It encodes CASSAVGAGGPGTGELFF.

This clonotype was observed a single time. This is likely a read error, given that the CDR3 carries no conserved phenylalanine or tryptophan at its end. Because the CDR3's place on the DNA is in doubt, the DNA is left out and the CDR3 is given as listed by TCRdb. This chain connects TRBV7-2 to TRBJ2-5. The CDR3 length equals 11 residues, ends included. CDR1 and CDR2 from the germline V gene are SGHTA and FQGNSA. CDR3 region: CASIGPTARYL.

The chain joins TRBV6-1 to TRBJ2-3, with TRBD2 matching over 7 bases. The closer fit of TRBJ2-4 to the DNA end suggests the J call may be wrong. The CDR3 runs to 15 residues. Germline V gene sequence: CDR1 MNHNS, CDR2 SASEGT. In nucleotides, the CDR3 is TGTGCCAGCAGAGCTAGCGGATCTAGCACAGATATTCAGTACTTC. Translated: CASRASGSSTDIQYF.

This clonotype is medium-sized (0.01 to 0.1%) within its sample. The chain carries TRBV6-1 and TRBJ2-1; TRBD1 aligns across 11 bases. The J segment lost 3 bases and the V segment lost 6 bases, leaving 4 bases of the junction unmatched. The CDR3 is made up of 15 amino acids. CDR1 MNHNS and CDR2 SASEGT come from the germline V gene. The CDR3 here is CASSPGTGGYNEQFF. DNA of the CDR3: TGTGCCAGCAGCCCCGGGACAGGGGGCTACAATGAGCAGTTCTTC.